This T cell receptor (beta chain) was observed in a study of vaccination effects on CD4 cells after COVID-19. There are 14 residues in the CDR3. Germline values: CDR1 MDHEN, CDR2 SYDVKM. Trimming pared 2 bases from V and 6 bases from J, leaving 13 bases between. As concerns this clone: Its antigen is still unknown.

Sequencing in the ViraFEST assay came after antigen-specific CD4+ T cells had been expanded with viral peptide pools, which were used to stimulate PBMC. With roughly 10 days of culture completed, CD4+ T cells were isolated. Participants were given two doses of BNT162b2 or mRNA-1273 vaccine. Prior SARS-CoV-2 infection was absent in the vaccine recipients, as shown by negative nucleocapsid antibodies. Fresh IL-2-containing medium replaced half the medium on days 3 and 7. Profiling relied on immunoSEQ multiplex PCR, and the TCRdb table lists in-frame clones only, not all of them. The table lists 26,000 or so clones, about 83% of them singletons.

The input for sequencing was CD4+ T cells from PBMCs cultured with HCoV-NL63 spike peptides, taken after COVID-19 vaccination. The sequence was collected from a human donor who received a COVID-19 vaccine. Some clones in this sample may be carry-over from other donors' samples. This rearrangement joins TRBV28 to TRBJ1-1; D remains ambiguous. Here the CDR3 reads CASSLGRRSAEAFF. CDR3 in DNA: TGTGCCAGCAGTTTAGGCAGGCGTAGCGCTGAAGCTTTCTTT.